The clone carrying this TCR beta chain was counted ten times or more. Its specificity is unknown. TCRdb independently ran MiXCR on the PCR reads; one entry per CDR3 protein. The table has approximately 550,000 distinct CDR3 sequences, around 25% seen once. V was trimmed by 5 bases and J by 3 bases, leaving 8 bases between them. CDR3 size: 13 residues. Germline lookup yields CDR1 SGHVS and CDR2 FNYEAQ. These data belong to a study of molecular identifiers for immune sequencing clone quantification. Sorting defined naive CD8 T cells as CD8+CD4-CCR7+CD45RA+. Study conclusions and caveats: Highly expanded clones may be undercounted when identical TCR molecules share barcodes.

Input material: naive CD8+ T cells from blood, with Jurkat cell RNA spiked in. Subset indicated: FACS-sorted CD8+CD4-CCR7+CD45RA+ naive T cells. The chain recombines TRBV7-6 with TRBJ2-1, with D possibly TRBD2 on 6 matching bases. The clonotype was recovered from a human donor in good health. Some libraries in this study had Jurkat cell RNA spiked in. DNA of the CDR3: TGTGCCAGCAGCCCCGGGAGCTACAATGAGCAGTTCTTC. Translation: CASSPGSYNEQFF.